The 9 T cell receptor beta chains listed next were all sequenced from one sample in a study of long-term antiretroviral therapy in people with HIV. immunoSEQ v3.0 was run at survey level. TCRdb's table, derived via immunoSEQ multiplex PCR, lists solely in-frame clones and lacks some. The sample holds tens of thousands of clones, 94% seen once. The source material was unsorted PBMCs, sampled 4.1 years after starting antiretroviral therapy. The origin of the receptors is a woman between 45 and 60 years old with HIV.

V is TRBV6-5 and J is TRBJ2-5, with D possibly called TRBD1 or TRBD2 (6 bases each). Trimming removed 6 bases at V and 4 bases at J, with 18 bases between. The germline gives CDR1 MNHEY, CDR2 SVGAGI. The CDR3 is made up of 15 amino acids. CDR3 nucleotide sequence: TGTGCCAGCAGCCCCTGGAGGGGGGATGGAGAGACCCAGTACTTC. Translated: CASSPWRGDGETQYF.

The chain carries TRBV7-2 and TRBJ2-3; TRBD2 matches 7 bases. CDR3 length: 12 residues. The V and J ends lost 3 bases and 8 bases, in that order; junction bases with no gene match: 2. CDR1 and CDR2 (germline): SGHTA, FQGNSA. The CDR3 nucleotides read TGTGCCAGCAGCTTCCCTAGCGGTACGCAGTATTTT. Its translation is CASSFPSGTQYF.

CDR3 sequence: CASSRQGSEQYF. The CDR3 nucleotides read TGTGCCAGCAGCCGACAGGGCAGCGAGCAGTACTTC. V and J are TRBV7-2 and TRBJ2-7, with 7 bases aligning to TRBD1. Germline lookup yields CDR1 SGHTA and CDR2 FQGNSA. V lost 5 bases to trimming and J lost 6 bases; unmatched junction nucleotides: 4. This CDR3 contains 12 residues.

The CDR3 coding sequence is TGTGCCAGCAGCCCGTCCTCTGGAAACACCATATATTTT. It is translated as CASSPSSGNTIYF. The chain combines TRBV7-9 with TRBJ1-3; no clear D. This CDR3 spans 13 amino acids. Per the germline V gene, CDR1 is SEHNR and CDR2 is FQNEAQ (reference sequence). With 5 bases removed from V and 0 bases from J, the gap between germline ends came to 5 bases.

The rearrangement uses TRBV30 and TRBJ2-7, with unresolved D. CDR3 size: 13 residues. Germline assignment: CDR1 GTSNPN and CDR2 SVGIG (reference sequence). V was shortened by 0 bases and J by 2 bases, with 8 bases between the two germline ends. Here the CDR3 DNA reads TGTGCCTGGAGTGTAAATGGCCCCTACGAGCAGTACTTC. This sequence encodes CAWSVNGPYEQYF.

V gene TRBV27 combines with J gene TRBJ2-3, with D possibly TRBD2 on 5 matching bases. V dropped 6 bases and J dropped 3 bases, with 10 bases sitting between them. Per germline, CDR1 MNHEY and CDR2 SMNVEV (reference sequence). This CDR3 comprises 13 residues. This CDR3 reads CASSRDYTDTQYF. The CDR3 DNA sequence: TGTGCCAGCAGCCGCGACTATACAGATACGCAGTATTTT.

The chain recombines TRBV7-8 with TRBJ2-5, with no clear D. Looked up from germline, CDR1 is SGHVS and CDR2 is FQNEAQ. Trimming removed 3 bases from V and 4 bases from J, with 3 bases in between. The CDR3 is 11 amino acids. The CDR3, as DNA: TGTGCCAGCAGCTTTCTAGAGACCCAGTACTTC. Amino acid sequence: CASSFLETQYF. The variable domain in full, with the rest retrieved from reference TRBV7-8 and TRBJ2-5, is GAGVSQSPRYKVAKRGQDVALRCDPISGHVSLFWYQQALGQGPEFLTYFQNEAQLDKSGLPSDRFFAERPEGSVSTLKIQRTQQEDSAVYLCASSFLETQYFGPGTRLLVL.

The gene calls are TRBV7-3 and TRBJ2-1; D uncertain. Between the trimmed V and J ends, which lost 1 base and 7 bases, there was a span of 14 bases. CDR1 and CDR2 (germline): SGHTA, FQGTGA. The CDR3 covers 15 residues. CDR3 region: CASSLRGGWRNEQFF. DNA of the CDR3: TGTGCCAGCAGCTTAAGAGGTGGATGGAGAAATGAGCAGTTCTTC.

The chain couples TRBV14 to TRBJ1-2, with unresolved D. Germline CDR1 and CDR2: SGHDN and FVKESK. Trimming took off 1 base at V and 8 bases at J, with 14 bases between the two ends. The CDR3 consists of 14 residues. The CDR3 is CASSQGTNVRGYTF. CDR3 coding DNA: TGTGCCAGCAGCCAAGGTACCAACGTACGGGGCTACACCTTC.